This T cell receptor beta chain derives from a study of cytomegalovirus exposure and HLA in healthy donors. In its sample, this clone was seen a few times. The antigen remains undetermined. Researchers ran the PCR with 60 Vbeta and 13 Jbeta primers. Per the original methods: About 11 million of tens of millions of unique TCR beta chains were shared, per a later count. Assay used: immunoSEQ multiplex PCR; TCRdb lists only in-frame clones, some missing. For V, J and clone size, that table is used; D and trimming come from the DNA. The sample shows some 190,000 clones, roughly four fifths of them seen only once. Study results and caveats: Sequencing probably produced one cluster of sequence variants that were highly shared.

The V segment lost 4 bases and the J segment 3 bases; nucleotides outside the gene matches: 8. The germline CDR1 and CDR2 sequences are SGHRS and YFSETQ. The CDR3 consists of 16 residues. This receptor was obtained from a young man in good health and CMV-seronegative. V gene TRBV5-1 combines with J gene TRBJ2-3, with TRBD1 matching over 10 bases. The sequenced sample consisted of PBMCs. The CDR3 protein is CASSTTGQGTTDTQYF. In nucleotides, the CDR3 is TGCGCCAGCAGCACAACGGGACAGGGGACAACAGATACGCAGTATTTT.